The entry below describes one T cell receptor (beta chain). Its antigen is as yet unknown. Via MiXCR, TCRdb re-called the reads, giving one row per CDR3 protein. The sample shows 150,000 to 160,000 distinct CDR3 sequences, around a quarter of them seen only once. The data stem from a study of T cell repertoires in cytomegalovirus infection. Study as a whole: Matching HLA type and CMV infection were both indicated by public TCR beta signatures. General study findings and limits: Ex vivo, HLA-C-restricted CMV-specific TCR beta clonotypes prevailed over the rest of the response. Summed frequency of public TCR beta families distinguished CMV carriers with the relevant HLA.

Germline V gives CDR1 GTSNPN, CDR2 SVGIG (reference sequence). This CDR3 spans 19 amino acids. V was trimmed by 1 base and J by 0 bases, leaving 21 bases between them. This chain joins TRBV30 and TRBJ2-2; D is possibly TRBD1 (6 bases). Input material: PBMCs. The clonotype comes from a human donor in good health (CMV status not recorded). Some clones in this sample may be carry-over from other donors' samples. Here the CDR3 reads CAWSGPRGRSGPNTGELFF. CDR3 in DNA: TGTGCCTGGAGTGGCCCCAGGGGAAGAAGTGGACCGAACACCGGGGAGCTGTTTTTT.